These 3 T cell receptor beta chains were all obtained from the same sample, sequenced in a study of shared T cell receptors in the human thymus. Libraries were prepared by immunoSEQ multiplex PCR; TCRdb keeps only in-frame clonotypes and omits some of them. The sample lists about 380,000 clones, 85% to 95% occurring once. Material for sequencing was thymocytes. The receptors here all came from a human donor.

V gene TRBV5-1 combines with J gene TRBJ2-5, with a weak D call TRBD2 (5 bases). Germline CDR1 is SGHRS and CDR2 is YFSETQ. V lost 4 bases and J 0 bases, leaving 19 bases between the germline ends. The CDR3 loop spans 17 amino acids. The CDR3, as DNA: TGCGCCAGCAGCCCGGTCCCACTAGGGCGGTACCAAGAGACCCAGTACTTC. Translated: CASSPVPLGRYQETQYF.

The J gene is TRBJ2-7, the V gene TRBV5-1; maybe TRBD1 (6 bases). The CDR3 covers 12 residues. The V end lost 4 bases, the J end lost 5 bases, and 10 bases lay between the germline ends. Germline CDR1 and CDR2: SGHRS and YFSETQ. This chain's CDR3 is CASSTGSHEQYF. The CDR3 DNA reads TGCGCCAGCAGCACAGGGTCTCACGAGCAGTACTTC.

V gene TRBV5-8 combines with J gene TRBJ1-1, with D possibly matching TRBD1 (6 bases). Germline values: CDR1 SGHTS, CDR2 YDEGEE. V was trimmed by 4 bases and J by 4 bases, leaving 20 bases between them. The CDR3 runs to 16 residues. CDR3 bases: TGTGCCAGCAGCCAACCCGGACAGCGGCGTTTCACTGAAGCTTTCTTT. Translated: CASSQPGQRRFTEAFF. Full variable domain (missing parts from reference TRBV5-8 and TRBJ1-1): EAGVTQSPTHLIKTRGQQATLRCSPISGHTSVYWYQQALGLGLQFLLWYDEGEERNRGNFPPRFSGRQFPNYSSELNVNALELEDSALYLCASSQPGQRRFTEAFFGQGTRLTVV.